What follows describes a single T cell receptor (beta chain). This specimen comes from a study of blood T cell repertoires in COVID-19. Study as a whole: The cDNA or gDNA used as material had been derived from T cells, B-cell-depleted T cells, or PBMCs.

Across about two dozen US areas, participants ranged in age from 18 to 89 years. Recovered participants had two consecutive negative NP/OP PCR tests, healthcare professional clearance, or symptom resolution. Per the study methods: It was from reference gene primer amplification that nucleated cell counts were estimated. The table came from immunoSEQ multiplex PCR; TCRdb's copy has only in-frame clones and leaves some out. The DNA was the basis for D and trimming; V, J and clone size are from that table. The repertoire holds fewer than 350,000 clones, with 75% to 90% as singletons. Germline V gene sequence: CDR1 SGHNT, CDR2 YENEEA. The CDR3 contains 18 residues. The V end was cut by 0 bases, the J end by 2 bases, with 18 bases between.

Sequenced input: PBMCs or T cells enriched from blood (not recorded which). The clonotype was recovered from a man aged 60-69 years who had recovered from COVID-19. The chain has TRBV11-3 and TRBJ2-3, with TRBD2 as a possible D gene (6 bases). The CDR3 reads CASSLDGSLGGDTDTQYF. CDR3 DNA sequence: TGTGCCAGCAGCTTAGACGGCTCCCTAGGCGGGGACACAGATACGCAGTATTTT.